These 15 T cell receptor beta chains originate from one sample sequenced in a study of shared clonotypes between healthy human individuals. Assay used: immunoSEQ multiplex PCR; TCRdb lists only in-frame clones, some missing. Of about 610,000 clones detected, less than 98% appear once; the ten largest clones hold about 0.06%. Source material: naive CD4+ T cells sorted from blood. Subset indicated: CD45RA+ positively selected. The origin of the receptors is a woman in her thirties in good health.

The chain has TRBV19 and TRBJ1-1; D is uncertain. From germline, CDR1 is LNHDA and CDR2 SQIVND (reference sequence). This CDR3 spans 13 amino acids. The V gene lost 3 bases and the J gene lost 3 bases, with 8 bases spanning the gap. As DNA, the CDR3 is TGTGCCAGTAGTATGAATATCGACACTGAAGCTTTCTTT. It codes for CASSMNIDTEAFF.

V is TRBV14 and J is TRBJ2-1; D unclear. The CDR3 consists of 14 residues. The V end was cut by 1 base, the J end by 4 bases, with 8 bases between. Looked up from germline, CDR1 is SGHDN and CDR2 is FVKESK. CDR3 in DNA: TGTGCCAGCAGCCAAGGAACGCGGTACAATGAGCAGTTCTTC. Its translation: CASSQGTRYNEQFF.

As regards this clone: Germline is not matched at one junction end, which may reflect a read error. In the same sample, other DNA sequences code for this CDR3. The rearrangement uses TRBV29-1 and TRBJ2-2; D might be TRBD1 or TRBD2, each matching 6 bases. Germline loops: CDR1 SQVTM, CDR2 ANQGSEA. The CDR3 spans 15 residues. CDR3 sequence (DNA): TGCAGCGGGGGGCGAGCTGGGGGGAACCCCGGGGAGCTGTTTTTT. Its protein is CSGGRAGGNPGELFF.

This chain uses TRBV28 with TRBJ2-5; 9 bases align to TRBD2. Germline CDR1 and CDR2: MDHEN and SYDVKM. V lost 7 bases, J lost 7 bases, and 16 bases stayed unmatched. The length of the CDR3 is 16 residues. This chain's CDR3 is CASTTWLAGSGRTQYF. CDR3 DNA sequence: TGTGCCAGCACCACTTGGCTAGCGGGAAGTGGGCGGACCCAGTACTTC.

This sequence joins TRBV27 and TRBJ2-6, with D uncertain. Germline V gene lookup returns CDR1 MNHEY and CDR2 SMNVEV (reference sequence). The ends were cut back, 0 bases at V and 3 bases at J, with 3 bases in the middle. This CDR3 region has 14 residues. The chain's CDR3 is CASSLSLGANVLTF. The DNA for the CDR3 is TGTGCCAGCAGTTTATCTCTTGGGGCCAACGTCCTGACTTTC.

J is TRBJ1-5 and V is TRBV21-1; whether TRBD1, the table's D call, matches the DNA was not checked. TRBV21-1 represents a pseudogene. The CDR3 contains 13 residues. In DNA form, the CDR3 reads TGTGCCAGCAGCCGACAGGGCAATCAGCCCCAGCATTTT. It translates to CASSRQGNQPQHF.

CDR3 sequence: CASSDASGSYNEQFF. DNA of the CDR3: TGTGCCAGCAGTGACGCTAGCGGGAGCTACAATGAGCAGTTCTTC. The rearrangement joins TRBV6-4 to TRBJ2-1, with 10 nucleotides matching TRBD2. V trimming: 2 bases; J trimming: 3 bases; junction bases outside the gene matches: 1. The CDR3 extends over 15 amino acids. The germline gives CDR1 MRHNA, CDR2 SNTAGT.

CDR3 amino acids: CASSEAVVGYYEQYF. Here the CDR3 DNA reads TGTGCCAGCAGTGAAGCGGTGGTTGGCTACTACGAGCAGTACTTC. The chain couples TRBV6-1 to TRBJ2-7; D is ambiguous. V lost 0 bases and J lost 3, with 12 bases in between. In germline, CDR1 is MNHNS, CDR2 SASEGT. The CDR3 is 15 amino acids.

The J gene is TRBJ1-2, the V gene TRBV19, with TRBD1 matching 11 bases. V shed 5 bases and J 6 bases; nucleotides not matched to a gene: 5. This CDR3 is 14 amino acids long. Germline loops: CDR1 LNHDA, CDR2 SQIVND (reference sequence). The DNA for the CDR3 is TGTGCCAGTAGTGGGACAGGGGGAGTAGATGGCTACACCTTC. Residues: CASSGTGGVDGYTF.

The chain links TRBV19 to TRBJ1-4; 9 nucleotides agree with TRBD1. V was pared by 5 bases and J by 7 bases, with 5 bases of the junction left unmatched. From germline, CDR1 is LNHDA and CDR2 SQIVND (reference sequence). The CDR3 covers 14 residues. The CDR3 loop is CASSSGQGPEKLFF. CDR3 coding DNA: TGTGCCAGTAGTTCGGGACAGGGTCCTGAAAAACTGTTTTTT.

The rearrangement joins TRBV10-3 to TRBJ2-5; 7 bases fit TRBD1. The germline gives CDR1 ENHRY, CDR2 SYGVKD. The CDR3 contains 15 residues. Losses at the gene ends were 2 bases for V and 0 bases for J; bases not matched to a gene: 3. This chain's CDR3 is CAISEGDRNQETQYF. The DNA for the CDR3 is TGTGCCATCAGTGAGGGGGACAGAAACCAAGAGACCCAGTACTTC.

The rearrangement links TRBV5-1 to TRBJ2-2; tentatively, D is TRBD2 (6 bases). Germline lookup yields CDR1 SGHRS and CDR2 YFSETQ. CDR3 size: 14 residues. The V end was cut by 4 bases, the J end by 6 bases, with 13 bases between. CDR3: CASSPRGGAGELFF. The CDR3, as DNA: TGCGCCAGCAGCCCGCGCGGCGGGGCCGGGGAGCTGTTTTTT.

This clone has just one count. This chain links TRBV5-4 with TRBJ2-7; TRBD2 agrees at 11 bases. This CDR3 comprises 14 residues. Germline loops: CDR1 SGHNT, CDR2 YYREEE (reference sequence). The V segment lost 4 bases and the J segment 3 bases; nucleotides outside the gene matches: 3. The DNA of the CDR3 is TGTGCCAGCAGCCGGGGACTAGCGGACTACGAGCAGTACTTC. Amino acids: CASSRGLADYEQYF.

The V gene is TRBV7-9, the J gene TRBJ2-7; D is possibly TRBD1 (5 bases). Germline V CDR1 and CDR2: SEHNR, FQNEAQ (reference sequence). The CDR3 covers 15 residues. The ends were cut back, 5 bases at V and 0 bases at J, with 14 bases in the middle. CDR3 nucleotides: TGTGCCAGCAGCCCAGGGAAGGGCCTCTCCTACGAGCAGTACTTC. Translating it yields CASSPGKGLSYEQYF.

The chain uses TRBV9 and TRBJ1-1; TRBD1 is a possible D gene (5 bases). V lost 3 bases, J lost 7 bases, and 16 bases lay in between. The CDR3 extends over 14 amino acids. Germline CDR1 reads SGDLS; CDR2 reads YYNGEE. CDR3 loop: CASSAAGTRREAFF. The DNA of the CDR3 is TGTGCCAGCAGCGCCGCAGGGACTCGCCGTGAAGCTTTCTTT.